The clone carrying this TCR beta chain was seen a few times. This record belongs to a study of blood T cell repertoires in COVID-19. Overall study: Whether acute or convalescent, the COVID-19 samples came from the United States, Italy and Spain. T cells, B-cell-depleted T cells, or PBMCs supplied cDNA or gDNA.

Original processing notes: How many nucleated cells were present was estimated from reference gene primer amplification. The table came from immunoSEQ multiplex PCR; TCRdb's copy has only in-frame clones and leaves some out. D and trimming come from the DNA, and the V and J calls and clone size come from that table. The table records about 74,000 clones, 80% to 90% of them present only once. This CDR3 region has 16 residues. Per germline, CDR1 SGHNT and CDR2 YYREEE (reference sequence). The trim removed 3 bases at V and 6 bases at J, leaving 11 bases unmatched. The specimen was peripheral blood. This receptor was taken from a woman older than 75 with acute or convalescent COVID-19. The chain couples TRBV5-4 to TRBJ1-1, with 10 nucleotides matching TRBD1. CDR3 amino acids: CASSSSDRGRTAEAFF. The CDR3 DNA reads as TGTGCCAGCAGCTCGTCAGACAGGGGGCGGACGGCTGAAGCTTTCTTT.